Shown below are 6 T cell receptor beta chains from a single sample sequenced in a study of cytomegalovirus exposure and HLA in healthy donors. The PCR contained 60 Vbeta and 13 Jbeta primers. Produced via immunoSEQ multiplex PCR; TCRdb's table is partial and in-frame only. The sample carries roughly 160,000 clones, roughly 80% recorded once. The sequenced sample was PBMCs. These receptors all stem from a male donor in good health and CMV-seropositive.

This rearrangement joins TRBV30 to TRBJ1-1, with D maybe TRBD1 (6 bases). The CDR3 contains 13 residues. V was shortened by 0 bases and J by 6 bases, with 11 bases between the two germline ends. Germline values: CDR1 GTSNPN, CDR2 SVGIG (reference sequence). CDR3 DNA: TGTGCCTGGAGTGTACACAGGGATGCTGAAGCTTTCTTT. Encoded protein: CAWSVHRDAEAFF.

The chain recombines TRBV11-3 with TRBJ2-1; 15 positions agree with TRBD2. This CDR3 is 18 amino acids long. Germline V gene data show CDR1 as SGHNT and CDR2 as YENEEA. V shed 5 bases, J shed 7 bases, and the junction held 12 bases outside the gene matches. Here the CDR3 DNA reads TGTGCCAGCAGCGCCGGACTAGCGGGAGGGCGGTTGGGGAATGAGCAGTTCTTC. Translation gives CASSAGLAGGRLGNEQFF.

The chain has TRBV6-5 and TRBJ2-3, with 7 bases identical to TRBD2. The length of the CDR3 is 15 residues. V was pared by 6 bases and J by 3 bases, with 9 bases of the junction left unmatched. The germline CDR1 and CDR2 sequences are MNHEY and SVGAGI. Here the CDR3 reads CASSPTWGGTDTQYF. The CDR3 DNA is TGTGCCAGCAGCCCTACGTGGGGGGGGACAGATACGCAGTATTTT.

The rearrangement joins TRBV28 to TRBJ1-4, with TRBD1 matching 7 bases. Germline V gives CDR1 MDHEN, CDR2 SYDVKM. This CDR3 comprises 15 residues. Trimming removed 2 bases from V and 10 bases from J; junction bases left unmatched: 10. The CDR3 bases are TGTGCCAGCAGTTTAAGTGTGACAGGGTGGGGAAAACTGTTTTTT. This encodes CASSLSVTGWGKLFF.

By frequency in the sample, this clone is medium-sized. The DNA of the CDR3 is TGTGCCAGTAGTCTCCAGGGGGCCGGGGAGCAGTACTTC. The encoded protein is CASSLQGAGEQYF. The chain uses TRBV19 and TRBJ2-7; TRBD1 matches 8 bases. Unmatched junction bases numbered 7, after V lost 5 bases and J lost 7 bases. The V gene's germline CDR1 is LNHDA and CDR2 SQIVND (reference sequence). The CDR3 extends over 13 amino acids.

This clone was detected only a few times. CDR3 region: CASRLIQGFDYGYTF. The CDR3, as DNA: TGTGCCAGCAGGCTTATACAGGGTTTTGACTATGGCTACACCTTC. J is TRBJ1-2 and V is TRBV28; D is possibly TRBD1 (6 bases). The CDR3 has 15 residues. Germline CDR1 is MDHEN and CDR2 is SYDVKM. V was shortened by 6 bases and J by 3 bases, with 17 bases between the two germline ends.